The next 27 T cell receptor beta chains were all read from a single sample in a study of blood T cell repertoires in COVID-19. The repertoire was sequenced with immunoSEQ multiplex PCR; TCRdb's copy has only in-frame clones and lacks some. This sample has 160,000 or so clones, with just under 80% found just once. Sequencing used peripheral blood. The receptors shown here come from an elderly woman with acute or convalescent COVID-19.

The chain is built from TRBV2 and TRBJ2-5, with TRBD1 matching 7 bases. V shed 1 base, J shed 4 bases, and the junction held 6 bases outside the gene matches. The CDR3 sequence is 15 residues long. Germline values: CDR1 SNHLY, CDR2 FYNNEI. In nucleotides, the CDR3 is TGTGCCAGCAGTGAAGTCGGGACAGTCTCAGAGACCCAGTACTTC. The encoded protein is CASSEVGTVSETQYF.

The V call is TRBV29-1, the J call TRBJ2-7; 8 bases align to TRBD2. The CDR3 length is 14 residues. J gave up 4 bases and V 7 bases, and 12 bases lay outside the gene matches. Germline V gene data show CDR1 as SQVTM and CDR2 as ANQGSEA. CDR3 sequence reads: CSGTHGSGSYEQYF. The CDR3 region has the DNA TGCAGCGGAACACACGGCAGCGGGAGTTACGAGCAGTACTTC.

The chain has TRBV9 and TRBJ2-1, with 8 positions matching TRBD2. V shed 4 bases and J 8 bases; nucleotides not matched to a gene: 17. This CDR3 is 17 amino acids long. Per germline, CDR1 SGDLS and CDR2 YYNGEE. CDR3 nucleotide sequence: TGTGCCAGCAGCCTAATTGGGGGCGCGGGAGGACCGGATGAGCAGTTCTTC. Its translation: CASSLIGGAGGPDEQFF.

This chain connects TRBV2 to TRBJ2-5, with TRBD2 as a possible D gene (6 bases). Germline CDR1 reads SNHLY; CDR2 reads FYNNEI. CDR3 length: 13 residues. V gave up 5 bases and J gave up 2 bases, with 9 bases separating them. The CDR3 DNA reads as TGTGCCAGCAGTCGGGGGATTCAAGAGACCCAGTACTTC. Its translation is CASSRGIQETQYF. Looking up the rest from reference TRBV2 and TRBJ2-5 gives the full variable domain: EPEVTQTPSHQVTQMGQEVILRCVPISNHLYFYWYRQILGQKVEFLVSFYNNEISEKSEIFDDQFSVERPDGSNFTLKIRSTKLEDSAMYFCASSRGIQETQYFGPGTRLLVL.

The CDR3 protein is CASGPPEAGVLQETQYF. The CDR3 DNA reads TGTGCTAGTGGTCCCCCCGAAGCGGGGGTTCTCCAAGAGACCCAGTACTTC. The rearrangement links TRBV12-5 to TRBJ2-5; TRBD2 matches at 8 bases. Germline values: CDR1 LGHNT, CDR2 FRNRAP. There are 17 residues in the CDR3. The J segment lost 1 base and the V segment lost 5 bases, leaving 12 bases of the junction unmatched.

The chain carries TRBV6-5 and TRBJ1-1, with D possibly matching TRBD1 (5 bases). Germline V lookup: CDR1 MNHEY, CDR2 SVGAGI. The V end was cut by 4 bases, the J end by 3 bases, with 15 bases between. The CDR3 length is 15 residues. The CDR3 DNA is TGTGCCAGCAGTTGGTACAGGCTTATGGACACTGAAGCTTTCTTT. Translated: CASSWYRLMDTEAFF.

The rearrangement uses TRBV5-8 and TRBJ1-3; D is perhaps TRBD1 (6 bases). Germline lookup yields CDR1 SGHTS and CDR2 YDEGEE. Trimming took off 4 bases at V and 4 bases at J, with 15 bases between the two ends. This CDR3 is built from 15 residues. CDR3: CASSAGGASGNTIYF. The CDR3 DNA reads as TGTGCCAGCAGCGCTGGGGGGGCTTCCGGAAACACCATATATTTT.

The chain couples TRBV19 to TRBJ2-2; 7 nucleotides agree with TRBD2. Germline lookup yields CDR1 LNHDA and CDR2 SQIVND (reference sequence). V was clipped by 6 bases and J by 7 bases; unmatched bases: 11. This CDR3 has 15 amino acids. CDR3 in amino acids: CASRAGSRGGGELFF. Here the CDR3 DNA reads TGTGCCAGTAGAGCGGGGTCCCGAGGTGGCGGGGAGCTGTTTTTT.

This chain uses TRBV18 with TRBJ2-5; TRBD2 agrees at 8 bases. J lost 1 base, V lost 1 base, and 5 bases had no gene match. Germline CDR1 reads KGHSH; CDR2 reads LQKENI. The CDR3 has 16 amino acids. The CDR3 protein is CASSPQREGIQETQYF. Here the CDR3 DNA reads TGTGCCAGCTCACCACAACGGGAGGGGATCCAAGAGACCCAGTACTTC.

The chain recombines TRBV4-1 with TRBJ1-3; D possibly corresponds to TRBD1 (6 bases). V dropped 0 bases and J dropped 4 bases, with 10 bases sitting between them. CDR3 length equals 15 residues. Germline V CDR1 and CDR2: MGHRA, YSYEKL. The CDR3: CASSQDDRLGNTIYF. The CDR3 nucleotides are TGCGCCAGCAGCCAAGATGACAGGTTAGGAAACACCATATATTTT.

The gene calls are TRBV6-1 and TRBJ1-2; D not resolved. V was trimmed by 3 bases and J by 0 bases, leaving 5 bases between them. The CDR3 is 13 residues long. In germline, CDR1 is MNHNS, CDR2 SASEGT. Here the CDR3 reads CASSETANYGYTF. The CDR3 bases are TGTGCCAGCAGTGAGACTGCTAACTATGGCTACACCTTC.

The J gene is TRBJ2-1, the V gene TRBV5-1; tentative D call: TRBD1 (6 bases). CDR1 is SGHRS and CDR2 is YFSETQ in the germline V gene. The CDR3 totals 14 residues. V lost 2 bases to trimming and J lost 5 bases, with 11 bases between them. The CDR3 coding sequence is TGCGCCAGCAGCTTCCCCAGACAGGACAATGAGCAGTTCTTC. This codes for CASSFPRQDNEQFF.

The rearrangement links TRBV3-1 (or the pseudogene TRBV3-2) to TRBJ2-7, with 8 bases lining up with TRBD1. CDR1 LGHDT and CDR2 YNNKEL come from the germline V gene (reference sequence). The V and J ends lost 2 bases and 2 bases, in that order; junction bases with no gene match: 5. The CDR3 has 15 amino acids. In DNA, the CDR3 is TGTGCCAGCAGCCAACCCGGGACAGGAGCCTACGAGCAGTACTTC. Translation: CASSQPGTGAYEQYF.

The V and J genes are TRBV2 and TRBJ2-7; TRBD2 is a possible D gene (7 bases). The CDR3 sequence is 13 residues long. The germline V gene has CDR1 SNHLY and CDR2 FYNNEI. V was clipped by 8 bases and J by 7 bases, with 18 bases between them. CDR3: CASERDIGREQYF. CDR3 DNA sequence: TGTGCCAGCGAGCGGGACATTGGGAGGGAGCAGTACTTC.

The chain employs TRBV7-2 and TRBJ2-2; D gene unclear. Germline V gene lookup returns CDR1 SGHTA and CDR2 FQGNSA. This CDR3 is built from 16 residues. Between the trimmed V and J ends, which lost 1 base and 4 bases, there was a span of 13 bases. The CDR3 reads CASSLVPLLGTGELFF. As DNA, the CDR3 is TGTGCCAGCAGCTTAGTACCTCTTCTCGGCACCGGGGAGCTGTTTTTT.

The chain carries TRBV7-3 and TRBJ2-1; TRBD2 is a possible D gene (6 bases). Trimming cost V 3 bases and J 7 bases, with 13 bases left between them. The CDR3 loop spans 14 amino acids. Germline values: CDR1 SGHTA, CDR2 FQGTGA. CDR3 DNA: TGTGCCAGCAGCTTGGGTGTAGGGAGGAATGAGCAGTTCTTC. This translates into CASSLGVGRNEQFF. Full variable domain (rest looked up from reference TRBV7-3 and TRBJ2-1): GAGVSQTPSNKVTEKGKYVELRCDPISGHTALYWYRQSLGQGPEFLIYFQGTGAADDSGLPNDRFFAVRPEGSVSTLKIQRTERGDSAVYLCASSLGVGRNEQFFGPGTRLTVL.

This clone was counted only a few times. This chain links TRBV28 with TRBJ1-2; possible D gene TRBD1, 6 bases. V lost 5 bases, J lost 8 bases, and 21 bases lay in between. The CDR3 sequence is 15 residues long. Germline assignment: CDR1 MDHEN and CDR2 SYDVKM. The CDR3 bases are TGTGCCAGCAGTCCCGGGACAAGCCTTTCACGGGGCTACACCTTC. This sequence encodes CASSPGTSLSRGYTF.

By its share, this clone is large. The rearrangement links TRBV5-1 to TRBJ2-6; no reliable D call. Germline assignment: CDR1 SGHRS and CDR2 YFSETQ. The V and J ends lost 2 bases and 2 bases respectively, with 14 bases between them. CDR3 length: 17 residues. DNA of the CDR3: TGCGCCAGCAGCTTAATGCATGACTTCCCTGGGGCCAACGTCCTGACTTTC. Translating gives CASSLMHDFPGANVLTF.

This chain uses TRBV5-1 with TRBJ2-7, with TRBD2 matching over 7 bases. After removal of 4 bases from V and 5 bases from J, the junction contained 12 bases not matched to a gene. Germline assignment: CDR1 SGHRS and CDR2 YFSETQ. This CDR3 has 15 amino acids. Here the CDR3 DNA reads TGCGCCAGCAGCCCCACGACGGGGGGAAGGGACGAGCAGTACTTC. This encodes CASSPTTGGRDEQYF.

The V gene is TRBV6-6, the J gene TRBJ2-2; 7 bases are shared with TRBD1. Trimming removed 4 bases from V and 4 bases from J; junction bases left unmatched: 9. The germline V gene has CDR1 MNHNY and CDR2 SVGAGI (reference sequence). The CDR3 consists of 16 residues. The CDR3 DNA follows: TGTGCCAGCAGTTCTAAACAGGGGACGAGCACCGGGGAGCTGTTTTTT. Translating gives CASSSKQGTSTGELFF.

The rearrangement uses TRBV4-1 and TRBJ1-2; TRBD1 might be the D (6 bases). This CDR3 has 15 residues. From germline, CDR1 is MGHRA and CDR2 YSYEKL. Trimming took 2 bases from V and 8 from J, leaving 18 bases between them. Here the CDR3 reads CASSQPTGKERGYTF. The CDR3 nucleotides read TGCGCCAGCAGCCAACCGACAGGAAAGGAGAGAGGCTACACCTTC.

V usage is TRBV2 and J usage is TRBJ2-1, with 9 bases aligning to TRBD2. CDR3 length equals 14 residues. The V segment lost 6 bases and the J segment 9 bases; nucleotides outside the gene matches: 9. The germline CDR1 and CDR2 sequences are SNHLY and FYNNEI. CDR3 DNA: TGTGCCAGCAGCCAGCGGGGGGCGGGTGTTGAGCAGTTCTTC. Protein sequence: CASSQRGAGVEQFF. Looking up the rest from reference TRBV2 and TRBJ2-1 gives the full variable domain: EPEVTQTPSHQVTQMGQEVILRCVPISNHLYFYWYRQILGQKVEFLVSFYNNEISEKSEIFDDQFSVERPDGSNFTLKIRSTKLEDSAMYFCASSQRGAGVEQFFGPGTRLTVL.

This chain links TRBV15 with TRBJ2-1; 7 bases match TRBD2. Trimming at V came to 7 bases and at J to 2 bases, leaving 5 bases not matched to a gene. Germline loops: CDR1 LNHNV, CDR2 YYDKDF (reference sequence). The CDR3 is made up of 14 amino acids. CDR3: CATTRGSTYNEQFF. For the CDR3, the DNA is TGTGCCACCACCCGCGGGAGCACCTACAATGAGCAGTTCTTC.

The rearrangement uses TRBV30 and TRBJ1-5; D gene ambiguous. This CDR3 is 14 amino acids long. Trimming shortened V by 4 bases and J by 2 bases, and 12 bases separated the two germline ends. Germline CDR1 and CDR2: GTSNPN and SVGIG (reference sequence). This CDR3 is CAWTDRGGNQPQHF. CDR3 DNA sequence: TGTGCCTGGACCGATCGTGGAGGCAATCAGCCCCAGCATTTT.

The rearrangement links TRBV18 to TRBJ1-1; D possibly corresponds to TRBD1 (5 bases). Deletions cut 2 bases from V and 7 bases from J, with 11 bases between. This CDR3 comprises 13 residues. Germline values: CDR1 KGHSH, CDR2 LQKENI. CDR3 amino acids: CASSPSRQLEAFF. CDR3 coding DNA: TGTGCCAGCTCACCAAGCCGACAGCTTGAAGCTTTCTTT. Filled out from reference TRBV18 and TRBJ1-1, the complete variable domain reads NAGVMQNPRHLVRRRGQEARLRCSPMKGHSHVYWYRQLPEEGLKFMVYLQKENIIDESGMPKERFSAEFPKEGPSILRIQQVVRGDSAAYFCASSPSRQLEAFFGQGTRLTVV.

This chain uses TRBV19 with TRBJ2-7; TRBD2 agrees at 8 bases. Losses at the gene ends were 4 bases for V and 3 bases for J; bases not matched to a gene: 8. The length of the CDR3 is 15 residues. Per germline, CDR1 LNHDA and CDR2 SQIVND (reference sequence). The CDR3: CASSTDNSGNYEQYF. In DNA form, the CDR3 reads TGTGCCAGTAGTACTGACAATAGCGGGAACTACGAGCAGTACTTC. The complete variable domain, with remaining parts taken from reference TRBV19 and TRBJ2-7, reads DGGITQSPKYLFRKEGQNVTLSCEQNLNHDAMYWYRQDPGQGLRLIYYSQIVNDFQKGDIAEGYSVSREKKESFPLTVTSAQKNPTAFYLCASSTDNSGNYEQYFGPGTRLTVT.

The DNA for the CDR3 is TGTGCCAGCAGCTTGGGACTAGCGGGGCTGCAGAACACCGGGGAGCTGTTTTTT. This codes for CASSLGLAGLQNTGELFF. J is TRBJ2-2 and V is TRBV11-3, with 13 bases fitting TRBD2. The length of the CDR3 is 18 residues. The V and J ends lost 3 bases and 1 base, in that order; junction bases with no gene match: 5. Germline loops: CDR1 SGHNT, CDR2 YENEEA.